The clone carrying this T cell receptor beta chain was observed a handful of times. The target antigen is unknown. These data originate in a study of T cells in Graves' hyperthyroidism and ophthalmopathy. Whole-study context: Prior to any treatment, at the point of initial diagnosis, peripheral blood was collected. Overall study results and limits: Blood shared most expanded thyroid clonotypes above 0.001.

V shed 5 bases, J shed 5 bases, and the junction held 7 bases outside the gene matches. The CDR3 runs 15 residues. The V gene's germline CDR1 is SGHVS and CDR2 FQNEAQ. From RNA transcripts, TCR beta CDR3 regions were amplified. HTBI primers were used for first-round RT-PCR of the TCR CDR3. One entry per CDR3 protein results from TCRdb running MiXCR on the multiplex PCR reads. The sample yields 410,000 or so distinct CDR3 sequences, roughly 15% seen once. Lactation, pregnancy, other autoimmune disease or uncontrolled infection led to exclusion of patients. The TCR comes from a man aged 18 to 35 with Graves' ophthalmopathy. Sequencing was performed on blood. J is TRBJ2-7 and V is TRBV7-8, with TRBD2 matching over 12 bases. The CDR3 region is CASSTTSGSIDEQYF. The CDR3 coding sequence is TGTGCCAGCAGCACGACTAGCGGGAGTATAGACGAGCAGTACTTC. Using reference TRBV7-8 and TRBJ2-7 for the parts outside the CDR3, the full variable domain is GAGVSQSPRYKVAKRGQDVALRCDPISGHVSLFWYQQALGQGPEFLTYFQNEAQLDKSGLPSDRFFAERPEGSVSTLKIQRTQQEDSAVYLCASSTTSGSIDEQYFGPGTRLTVT.